These 21 T cell receptor beta chains originate from one sample sequenced in a study of blood T cell repertoires in COVID-19. Data came from immunoSEQ multiplex PCR; TCRdb stores just in-frame clones and leaves some out. This table has 51,000 or so clones, about 90% appearing once. Sequencing was done on a sample of peripheral blood. Receptors originate from an elderly man with active or convalescent COVID-19.

The rearrangement links TRBV7-9 to TRBJ2-5; possibly TRBD2 for D (6 bases). V was cut by 2 bases and J by 3 bases, with 13 bases left in between. The germline gives CDR1 SEHNR, CDR2 FQNEAQ (reference sequence). This CDR3 is 15 amino acids long. The CDR3 here is CASSLHRRREETQYF. CDR3 sequence (DNA): TGTGCCAGCAGCTTACATCGACGGAGGGAAGAGACCCAGTACTTC.

This clone was observed once. This rearrangement joins TRBV11-3 to TRBJ2-5; 7 bases fit TRBD1. The CDR3 consists of 15 residues. The germline V gene encodes CDR1 SGHNT and CDR2 YENEEA. V trimming: 4 bases; J trimming: 7 bases; junction bases outside the gene matches: 12. CDR3 amino acids: CASSSSRGPEGTQYF. The CDR3 DNA reads TGTGCCAGCAGCTCTTCGAGGGGGCCCGAGGGGACCCAGTACTTC.

The chain has TRBV6-2 or TRBV6-3 and TRBJ2-7, with 9 bases fitting TRBD2. The length of the CDR3 is 16 residues. With 4 bases clipped from V and 2 bases from J, the junction kept 9 bases outside the gene matches. Germline values: CDR1 MNHEY, CDR2 SVGEGT. The CDR3: CASSSNSGGPTYEQYF. The CDR3 DNA is TGTGCCAGCAGTTCCAATAGCGGGGGCCCGACCTACGAGCAGTACTTC.

The CDR3, as DNA: TGTGCCAGCTCACCACCGAGCGGGAGGAGGTCAGATACGCAGTATTTT. Translating it yields CASSPPSGRRSDTQYF. This sequence joins TRBV18 and TRBJ2-3; 9 bases are shared with TRBD2. This CDR3 spans 16 amino acids. Germline V gives CDR1 KGHSH, CDR2 LQKENI. Trimming cost V 0 bases and J 4 bases; bases outside gene matches: 5.

There are a few counts of this clone. This sequence joins TRBV7-6 and TRBJ2-2, with a tentative D call TRBD1 (5 bases). The CDR3 consists of 16 residues. The ends were cut back, 6 bases at V and 1 base at J, with 15 bases in the middle. The germline gives CDR1 SGHVS, CDR2 FNYEAQ. CDR3 protein: CASSLDTILNTGELFF. The CDR3, as DNA: TGTGCCAGCAGTTTGGACACCATTTTGAACACCGGGGAGCTGTTTTTT.

The rearrangement links TRBV18 to TRBJ2-2; no reliable D call. The CDR3 runs to 16 residues. Germline values: CDR1 KGHSH, CDR2 LQKENI. V was pared by 0 bases and J by 4 bases, with 12 bases between. The CDR3 reads CASSPPERRSTGELFF. The DNA for the CDR3 is TGTGCCAGCTCACCACCAGAGCGCCGGAGCACCGGGGAGCTGTTTTTT.

This sequence joins TRBV27 and TRBJ1-5; the D gene is possibly TRBD1 (5 bases). V lost 4 bases, J lost 4 bases, and 14 bases lay in between. CDR1 MNHEY and CDR2 SMNVEV come from the germline V gene (reference sequence). The CDR3 runs to 15 residues. Here the CDR3 reads CASSSRVRGNQPQHF. CDR3 nucleotide sequence: TGTGCCAGCAGTTCCCGTGTTCGGGGGAATCAGCCCCAGCATTTT.

This chain links TRBV6-2 or TRBV6-3 with TRBJ2-7; 10 bases fit TRBD2. The CDR3 totals 15 residues. Germline V CDR1 and CDR2: MNHEY, SVGEGT. J gave up 4 bases and V 6 bases, and 9 bases lay outside the gene matches. CDR3 amino acids: CASSVQAGGRYEQYF. The CDR3 DNA follows: TGTGCCAGCAGCGTTCAAGCGGGGGGGCGGTACGAGCAGTACTTC.

V and J are TRBV27 and TRBJ1-6, with D perhaps matching TRBD1 (5 bases). This CDR3 contains 13 residues. Germline V gene lookup returns CDR1 MNHEY and CDR2 SMNVEV (reference sequence). The V gene lost 4 bases and the J gene lost 6 bases, with 7 bases spanning the gap. CDR3 DNA: TGTGCCAGCAGTTGGGGGGTTAATTCACCCCTCCACTTT. It translates to CASSWGVNSPLHF.

The J gene is TRBJ1-3, the V gene TRBV18; the D gene is possibly TRBD1 (6 bases). Trimming removed 2 bases at V and 3 bases at J, with 14 bases between. Germline assignment: CDR1 KGHSH and CDR2 LQKENI. This CDR3 region has 16 residues. Here the CDR3 reads CASSPIADRNGNTIYF. For the CDR3, the DNA is TGTGCCAGCTCACCAATCGCCGACAGGAATGGAAACACCATATATTTT.

This chain uses TRBV6-5 with TRBJ2-5; tentative D call: TRBD1 (6 bases). The CDR3 length is 16 residues. Germline-derived CDR1 and CDR2 are MNHEY and SVGAGI. V lost 0 bases to trimming and J lost 4 bases, with 15 bases between them. The CDR3: CASSYSGGHGGETQYF. DNA for the CDR3: TGTGCCAGCAGTTACTCTGGGGGCCACGGAGGAGAGACCCAGTACTTC.

The V and J genes are TRBV7-6 and TRBJ2-7; perhaps TRBD2 as D (5 bases). CDR3 size: 11 residues. V lost 8 bases and J 2 bases, leaving 7 bases between the germline ends. Per germline, CDR1 SGHVS and CDR2 FNYEAQ. CDR3 sequence reads: CASGEPYEQYF. The CDR3 DNA reads TGTGCCAGCGGGGAGCCCTACGAGCAGTACTTC.

This clone appeared once. This chain uses TRBV11-2 with TRBJ2-7; 9 bases agree with TRBD2. The CDR3 covers 11 residues. Germline lookup yields CDR1 SGHAT and CDR2 FQNNGV. Germline trimming cut 5 bases from V and 13 bases from J; bases unmatched to any gene: 6. This CDR3 is CASSIGTSLYF. As DNA, the CDR3 is TGTGCCAGCAGCATTGGGACTAGCCTATACTTC.

The chain joins TRBV19 to TRBJ1-1; D is unresolved. Germline-derived CDR1 and CDR2 are LNHDA and SQIVND (reference sequence). Between the trimmed V and J ends, which lost 7 bases and 4 bases, there was a span of 16 bases. The CDR3 contains 14 residues. The CDR3 region is CASTPEGGRTEAFF. CDR3 DNA sequence: TGTGCCAGTACACCGGAGGGAGGACGCACTGAAGCTTTCTTT.

The rearrangement joins TRBV7-8 to TRBJ1-3, with D perhaps matching TRBD1 (6 bases). The length of the CDR3 is 16 residues. The V gene's germline CDR1 is SGHVS and CDR2 FQNEAQ. Trimming took off 2 bases at V and 1 base at J, with 12 bases between the two ends. CDR3 nucleotide sequence: TGTGCCAGCAGCTTATTTTTAGGGGGTTCTGGAAACACCATATATTTT. It encodes CASSLFLGGSGNTIYF.

The chain recombines TRBV30 with TRBJ2-7, with D possibly TRBD2 on 6 matching bases. Per the germline V gene, CDR1 is GTSNPN and CDR2 is SVGIG (reference sequence). The CDR3 runs 13 residues. The V gene lost 0 bases and the J gene lost 6 bases, with 12 bases spanning the gap. CDR3: CAWSVSDGGEQYF. The CDR3, as DNA: TGTGCCTGGAGTGTATCAGACGGGGGCGAGCAGTACTTC.

The count of this clone is one. The V call is TRBV20-1, the J call TRBJ2-7; the D is unclear. Germline lookup yields CDR1 DFQATT and CDR2 SNEGSKA (reference sequence). CDR3 length: 11 residues. Trimming took 2 bases from V and 1 from J, leaving 3 bases between them. The CDR3 DNA reads as TGCAGTGCTAGATCTTCCTACGAGCAGTACTTC. Amino acid sequence: CSARSSYEQYF.

The chain combines TRBV18 with TRBJ1-1; possible D gene TRBD1, 6 bases. CDR1 KGHSH and CDR2 LQKENI come from the germline V gene. Trimming removed 1 base from V and 3 bases from J, with 6 bases in between. This CDR3 has 13 amino acids. DNA of the CDR3: TGTGCCAGCTCACCACAGGGGGACACTGAAGCTTTCTTT. Residues: CASSPQGDTEAFF.

The V call is TRBV27, the J call TRBJ2-7, with TRBD2 identical over 8 bases. This CDR3 is 14 amino acids long. V shed 2 bases, J shed 5 bases, and the junction held 5 bases outside the gene matches. The germline V gene encodes CDR1 MNHEY and CDR2 SMNVEV (reference sequence). CDR3 DNA sequence: TGTGCCAGCAGTTTAGGAGGACTAGCAAACGAGCAGTACTTC. Encoded protein: CASSLGGLANEQYF.

This chain connects TRBV14 to TRBJ1-2, with a weak D call TRBD1 (6 bases). The CDR3 spans 14 residues. Germline loops: CDR1 SGHDN, CDR2 FVKESK. V lost 6 bases, J lost 4 bases, and 15 bases lay in between. In nucleotides, the CDR3 is TGTGCCAGCAGTCCCGGGACATCCCGCTATGGCTACACCTTC. This translates into CASSPGTSRYGYTF. Complete variable domain (other parts from reference TRBV14 and TRBJ1-2): EAGVTQFPSHSVIEKGQTVTLRCDPISGHDNLYWYRRVMGKEIKFLLHFVKESKQDESGMPNNRFLAERTGGTYSTLKVQPAELEDSGVYFCASSPGTSRYGYTFGSGTRLTVV.

The chain carries TRBV2 and TRBJ2-5, with 13 positions matching TRBD2. Losses at the gene ends were 5 bases for V and 3 bases for J; bases not matched to a gene: 9. Germline-derived CDR1 and CDR2 are SNHLY and FYNNEI. The CDR3 contains 17 residues. The CDR3 loop is CASSTRRGTSGEETQYF. In DNA form, the CDR3 reads TGTGCCAGCAGTACCCGGCGGGGGACTAGCGGGGAAGAGACCCAGTACTTC.